Listed below are T cell receptor beta chains from one sample, sequenced in a study of control samples from healthy donors and cancer patients. The table came from immunoSEQ multiplex PCR; TCRdb's copy has only in-frame clones and leaves some out. The sample has 120,000 to 150,000 clones, 90% to 95% seen once. Sequencing input: blood. Receptor source: a man aged 40-49 years in good health. Both conserved end residues are part of each CDR3.

v_gene: TRBV5-1
j_gene: TRBJ2-3
CDR3aa: CASRRLTTDTQYF

v_gene: TRBV19
j_gene: TRBJ2-2
CDR3aa: CASSIGAAGELFF

v_gene: TRBV6-2/TRBV6-3
j_gene: TRBJ1-5
CDR3aa: CASSYVIGGDQPQHF

v_gene: TRBV29-1
j_gene: TRBJ1-2
CDR3aa: CSVEPTALIYGYTF

v_gene: TRBV9
j_gene: TRBJ1-1
CDR3aa: CASSADTAPIFEAFF

v_gene: TRBV4-2
j_gene: TRBJ2-1
CDR3aa: CASSPDDNEQFF

v_gene: TRBV5-6
j_gene: TRBJ2-5
CDR3aa: CASSIKVIMQETQYF

v_gene: TRBV28
j_gene: TRBJ1-1
CDR3aa: CASSPSLGMNTEAFF

v_gene: TRBV18
j_gene: TRBJ1-5
CDR3aa: CASSPSPPVNQPQHF

v_gene: TRBV4-2
j_gene: TRBJ2-7
CDR3aa: CASSQDGGTAYEQYF

v_gene: TRBV13
j_gene: TRBJ1-3
CDR3aa: CASSSQGRGNTIYF

v_gene: TRBV7-8
j_gene: TRBJ2-1
CDR3aa: CASSYPRGAKEGIEYNEQFF

v_gene: TRBV11-2
j_gene: TRBJ1-2
CDR3aa: CASSLGPNHYTF

v_gene: TRBV7-9
j_gene: TRBJ1-2
CDR3aa: CASSPTGDPANYGYTF

v_gene: TRBV2
j_gene: TRBJ2-7
CDR3aa: CASSDSGGSYEQYF

v_gene: TRBV10-3
j_gene: TRBJ1-5
CDR3aa: CAISESNREGQPQHF

v_gene: TRBV18
j_gene: TRBJ2-2
CDR3aa: CASSPSWGTAELFF

v_gene: TRBV11-3
j_gene: TRBJ1-5
CDR3aa: CASSLVLWSNQPQHF

v_gene: TRBV28
j_gene: TRBJ2-5
CDR3aa: CASSDRGKETQYF

v_gene: TRBV4-1
j_gene: TRBJ2-1
CDR3aa: CASSQELSRNEQFF

v_gene: TRBV7-3
j_gene: TRBJ2-3
CDR3aa: CASSLGPSTDTQYF

v_gene: TRBV28
j_gene: TRBJ2-5
CDR3aa: CAGSQGEGETQYF

v_gene: TRBV6-7
j_gene: TRBJ2-6
CDR3aa: CASSYSRSTSGANVLTF

v_gene: TRBV15
j_gene: TRBJ1-5
CDR3aa: CATRDGVAQPQHF

v_gene: TRBV7-8
j_gene: TRBJ1-1
CDR3aa: CASSLRTLNTEAFF

v_gene: TRBV10-1
j_gene: TRBJ1-5
CDR3aa: CASSESLGNQPQHF

v_gene: TRBV9
j_gene: TRBJ2-2
CDR3aa: CASSVGGSGELFF

v_gene: TRBV14
j_gene: TRBJ2-7
CDR3aa: CASSRGLFLSSEQYF

v_gene: TRBV2
j_gene: TRBJ1-1
CDR3aa: CASSARQGATEAFF

v_gene: TRBV7-9
j_gene: TRBJ1-2
CDR3aa: CASSLETGDYGYTF

v_gene: TRBV4-3
j_gene: TRBJ1-6
CDR3aa: CASSQDLGQYNSPLHF

v_gene: TRBV5-4
j_gene: TRBJ1-2
CDR3aa: CASSREGAQTGYGYTF

v_gene: TRBV28
j_gene: TRBJ2-7
CDR3aa: CASTDTGGFSYEQYF

v_gene: TRBV3-1/TRBV3-2
j_gene: TRBJ1-3
CDR3aa: CASSRGGTASSGNTIYF

v_gene: TRBV6-5
j_gene: TRBJ1-2
CDR3aa: CASSTPGWYGYTF

v_gene: TRBV10-3
j_gene: TRBJ2-5
CDR3aa: CAISEAGAETETQYF

v_gene: TRBV24-1
j_gene: TRBJ2-3
CDR3aa: CATGRDGNTDTQYF

v_gene: TRBV6-5
j_gene: TRBJ2-1
CDR3aa: CASRPATYNEQFF

v_gene: TRBV6-6
j_gene: TRBJ2-7
CDR3aa: CASSGWGEQYF

v_gene: TRBV6-2/TRBV6-3
j_gene: TRBJ2-3
CDR3aa: CASSYSGGRADTQYF

v_gene: TRBV7-9
j_gene: TRBJ1-1
CDR3aa: CASSLLTNLEAFF

v_gene: TRBV28
j_gene: TRBJ2-6
CDR3aa: CASRTGGAGANVLTF

v_gene: TRBV28
j_gene: TRBJ1-4
CDR3aa: CASSSGTHGEKLFF

v_gene: TRBV18
j_gene: TRBJ2-5
CDR3aa: CASSPVRSAGGQGETQYF

v_gene: TRBV12-3/TRBV12-4
j_gene: TRBJ1-3
CDR3aa: CASGQGLGNTIYF